Given below is one T cell receptor beta chain in context. The antigen is not known. The TCR beta CDR3 regions underwent amplification using RNA transcripts as the source. The study used the HTBI primer set for a first-round RT-PCR of the TCR CDR3. MiXCR, run by TCRdb on the multiplex PCR reads, gives a single entry per CDR3 protein. Of 500,000 to 800,000 distinct CDR3 sequences in the sample, less than 45% are singletons; the top ten hold roughly 7.2%. Exclusions: uncontrolled infection, other autoimmune disease, pregnancy, lactation. Germline V gene data show CDR1 as SNHLY and CDR2 as FYNNEI. The germline V and J ends were trimmed by 5 bases and 11 bases, with 18 bases remaining between them. CDR3 size: 13 residues. The source of the sample is a study of T cells in Graves' hyperthyroidism and ophthalmopathy. Study results and caveats: Using 13 V-J features, a model discriminated ophthalmopathy from stable hyperthyroidism. For ophthalmopathy, model prediction preceded onset by a median around six months. Most thyroid clonotypes expanded above 0.001 were also detected in blood.

What was sequenced was peripheral blood or thyroid tissue (not recorded which). The receptor's source is an adult man with Graves' disease, either hyperthyroidism or ophthalmopathy (not recorded which). The chain uses TRBV2 and TRBJ1-1, with D tentatively TRBD1 (5 bases). The CDR3 protein is CASSYSAGVNAFF. For the CDR3, the DNA is TGTGCCAGCAGTTACTCGGCGGGGGTGAACGCTTTCTTT.